This T cell receptor beta chain was recovered during a study of blood T cell repertoires in COVID-19. About the study: T cells, B-cell-depleted T cells, or PBMCs provided the cDNA or gDNA that served as material.

Individuals aged about 18 to 89 years were recruited from fewer than 25 US areas. This CDR3 comprises 15 residues. The ends were cut back, 4 bases at V and 4 bases at J, with 16 bases in the middle. CDR1 and CDR2 from the germline V gene are MGHRA and YSYEKL. Authors' analysis steps: Reference gene primer amplification gave nucleated cell count estimates. Here immunoSEQ multiplex PCR was the method, and the copy in TCRdb shows in-frame clones only, minus some. V and J calls and clone size are copied from that table; D and trimming were computed from the DNA. The profile shows 190,000 or so clones, approximately 88% of them singletons.

The chain joins TRBV4-1 to TRBJ1-1; a possible D gene is TRBD1 (5 bases). The TCR comes from a woman aged 18 to 35 who had recovered from COVID-19. The sequenced material came from PBMCs or T cells enriched from blood (not recorded which). The CDR3 sequence is CASSLTIDDSTEAFF. In DNA, the CDR3 is TGCGCCAGCAGCCTCACGATTGACGACAGCACTGAAGCTTTCTTT.